The 31 T cell receptor beta chains listed next were all sequenced from one sample in a study of PD-L1 blockade in urothelial cancer. Clones were read by immunoSEQ multiplex PCR, and TCRdb kept only the in-frame ones, dropping some. The sample has some 87,000 clones, roughly 91% seen once; the top ten hold 1.5% to 2.5%. Time point denoted: pretreatment peripheral blood. The starting material was PBMCs, obtained around atezolizumab (anti-PD-L1) treatment. All receptors derive from a man in his sixties with urothelial cancer.

This chain joins TRBV11-2 and TRBJ2-5; D call uncertain. Germline CDR1 reads SGHAT; CDR2 reads FQNNGV. Trimming took off 1 base at V and 0 bases at J, with 9 bases between the two ends. This CDR3 region has 15 residues. The CDR3 DNA sequence: TGTGCCAGCAGCTTAGGGGCTGGGTACCAAGAGACCCAGTACTTC. Translation gives CASSLGAGYQETQYF.

V usage is TRBV2 and J usage is TRBJ1-1, with a weak D call TRBD1 (6 bases). Per the germline V gene, CDR1 is SNHLY and CDR2 is FYNNEI. This CDR3 has 14 amino acids. With 1 base removed from V and 2 bases from J, the gap between germline ends came to 8 bases. CDR3: CASSEVRGNTEAFF. In nucleotides, the CDR3 is TGTGCCAGCAGTGAAGTCAGGGGAAACACTGAAGCTTTCTTT.

Points on this clone: In the same sample, other DNA sequences code for this CDR3. This chain uses TRBV19 with TRBJ2-2; possible D gene TRBD1, 5 bases. Trimming left V 2 bases short and J 0 bases short, with 7 bases between. This CDR3 spans 15 amino acids. CDR1 and CDR2 (germline): LNHDA, SQIVND (reference sequence). CDR3 coding DNA: TGTGCCAGTAGTATATCCAGGGCGAACACCGGGGAGCTGTTTTTT. It translates to CASSISRANTGELFF.

This clone has just a few counts. The rearrangement joins TRBV7-9 to TRBJ2-7; 8 bases match TRBD1. The CDR3 extends over 14 amino acids. Germline assignment: CDR1 SEHNR and CDR2 FQNEAQ (reference sequence). Losses at the gene ends were 1 base for V and 6 bases for J; bases not matched to a gene: 5. The CDR3 nucleotides read TGTGCCAGCAGCTTAGAGGGACAGGCACGCGAGCAGTACTTC. Translation gives CASSLEGQAREQYF. The full variable domain, completed using reference TRBV7-9 and TRBJ2-7, is DTGVSQNPRHKITKRGQNVTFRCDPISEHNRLYWYRQTLGQGPEFLTYFQNEAQLEKSRLLSDRFSAERPKGSFSTLEIQRTEQGDSAMYLCASSLEGQAREQYFGPGTRLTVT.

This sequence joins TRBV18 and TRBJ1-6; D is perhaps TRBD1 (6 bases). CDR1 is KGHSH, CDR2 LQKENI, per germline. V gave up 3 bases and J gave up 2 bases, with 8 bases separating them. The CDR3 runs 15 residues. The CDR3 reads CASSPDSTYNSPLHF. The CDR3 DNA reads TGTGCCAGCTCACCGGACAGCACCTATAATTCACCCCTCCACTTT.

The rearrangement uses TRBV19 and TRBJ2-4; D may be TRBD2 (6 bases). The CDR3 is 15 residues long. Per germline, CDR1 LNHDA and CDR2 SQIVND (reference sequence). The V end was cut by 3 bases, the J end by 5 bases, with 14 bases between. CDR3 sequence (DNA): TGTGCCAGTAGTATCGGACGGGGGTACGAAAACATTCAGTACTTC. Translating gives CASSIGRGYENIQYF. The variable domain in full, completed from reference TRBV19 and TRBJ2-4, reads DGGITQSPKYLFRKEGQNVTLSCEQNLNHDAMYWYRQDPGQGLRLIYYSQIVNDFQKGDIAEGYSVSREKKESFPLTVTSAQKNPTAFYLCASSIGRGYENIQYFGAGTRLSVL.

This clone was seen more than once but under ten times. CDR3 amino acids: CASGLVRDREQYF. In DNA form, the CDR3 reads TGTGCTAGTGGTTTGGTACGGGATCGGGAGCAGTACTTC. The chain recombines TRBV12-5 with TRBJ2-7, with TRBD2 as a possible D gene (5 bases). CDR1 and CDR2 (germline): LGHNT, FRNRAP. The CDR3 runs to 13 residues. The V end lost 0 bases, the J end lost 7 bases, and 10 bases lay between the germline ends.

V is TRBV5-4 and J is TRBJ2-5; TRBD2 aligns across 9 bases. V gave up 0 bases and J gave up 5 bases; unmatched junction bases: 5. The length of the CDR3 is 15 residues. Germline loops: CDR1 SGHNT, CDR2 YYREEE (reference sequence). The DNA for the CDR3 is TGTGCCAGCAGCTTGGGGCGGGAGGGCCCCGAGACCCAGTACTTC. Protein product: CASSLGREGPETQYF.

The chain has TRBV4-2 and TRBJ2-1; 12 bases map to TRBD2. The J segment lost 5 bases and the V segment lost 5 bases, leaving 4 bases of the junction unmatched. Germline lookup yields CDR1 LGHNA and CDR2 YNFKEQ. The CDR3 covers 15 residues. CDR3 amino acids: CASSWRLAGDNEQFF. For the CDR3, the DNA is TGTGCCAGCAGCTGGCGACTAGCGGGGGACAATGAGCAGTTCTTC.

The rearrangement uses TRBV27 and TRBJ2-2; weak D call: TRBD1 (6 bases). Germline CDR1 is MNHEY and CDR2 is SMNVEV (reference sequence). V was pared by 6 bases and J by 5 bases, with 7 bases between. This CDR3 region has 12 residues. CDR3 amino acids: CASSRGTGELFF. The CDR3 DNA follows: TGTGCCAGCAGCAGGGGTACCGGGGAGCTGTTTTTT.

The CDR3 here is CASREGSYEQYF. For the CDR3, the DNA is TGCGCCAGCAGGGAGGGCTCCTACGAGCAGTACTTC. The rearrangement uses TRBV5-1 and TRBJ2-7, with a possible D match to TRBD2 (6 bases). Trimming left V 5 bases short and J 0 bases short, with 6 bases between. Germline V gene data show CDR1 as SGHRS and CDR2 as YFSETQ. CDR3 size: 12 residues.

This chain links TRBV27 with TRBJ2-3, with 12 bases that match TRBD2. V lost 2 bases to trimming and J lost 6 bases; unmatched junction nucleotides: 12. CDR3 length equals 18 residues. The germline gives CDR1 MNHEY, CDR2 SMNVEV (reference sequence). CDR3 bases: TGTGCCAGCAGTTTACGACTAGCGGGAGTCTTGGGGTGGGATACGCAGTATTTT. Amino acid sequence: CASSLRLAGVLGWDTQYF.

J is TRBJ1-2 and V is TRBV7-9, with 9 bases aligning to TRBD1. The CDR3 covers 16 residues. With 4 bases clipped from V and 8 bases from J, the junction kept 14 bases outside the gene matches. The germline V gene has CDR1 SEHNR and CDR2 FQNEAQ (reference sequence). CDR3 in DNA: TGTGCCAGCAGCTCCGGGACAGGGTTTCCGACGAAGGGCTACACCTTC. Residues: CASSSGTGFPTKGYTF.

This chain joins TRBV6-5 and TRBJ1-3; no definite D call. V was clipped by 6 bases and J by 2 bases, with 14 bases between them. This CDR3 has 15 amino acids. CDR1 is MNHEY and CDR2 is SVGAGI in the germline V gene. The CDR3 spells CASRFLRATGNTIYF. The CDR3, as DNA: TGTGCCAGCAGATTCCTGCGGGCGACTGGAAACACCATATATTTT.

This clone appeared a few times. In DNA form, the CDR3 reads TGCGCCAGCAGTCGACAGCTCCAAGAGACCCAGTACTTC. Amino acid sequence: CASSRQLQETQYF. The chain has TRBV4-1 and TRBJ2-5; possible D gene TRBD1, 5 bases. V was clipped by 6 bases and J by 1 base, with 9 bases between them. CDR3 size: 13 residues. From germline, CDR1 is MGHRA and CDR2 YSYEKL.

This chain joins TRBV6-5 and TRBJ1-1; D is ambiguous. The CDR3 consists of 14 residues. V gave up 0 bases and J gave up 3 bases, with 8 bases separating them. CDR1 is MNHEY, CDR2 SVGAGI, per germline. CDR3 nucleotides: TGTGCCAGCAGTTACTCCGACACTTACACTGAAGCTTTCTTT. This gives the protein CASSYSDTYTEAFF.

The CDR3 here is CASSLVASGAKNIQYF. The CDR3 DNA reads TGTGCCAGCAGCTTAGTAGCCAGCGGGGCCAAAAACATTCAGTACTTC. This chain connects TRBV11-2 to TRBJ2-4; TRBD2 might be the D (6 bases). This CDR3 spans 16 amino acids. V was trimmed by 1 base and J by 1 base, leaving 11 bases between them. Germline CDR1 SGHAT, CDR2 FQNNGV.

CDR3 residues: CASSPPGQGYSNQPQHF. The CDR3 DNA is TGTGCCAGCTCACCACCGGGACAGGGATATAGCAATCAGCCCCAGCATTTT. The V call is TRBV18, the J call TRBJ1-5; TRBD1 aligns across 9 bases. Per the germline V gene, CDR1 is KGHSH and CDR2 is LQKENI. The trim removed 0 bases at V and 0 bases at J, leaving 3 bases unmatched. The CDR3 consists of 17 residues.

The CDR3 sequence is CASSSRRSQETQYF. The CDR3 DNA follows: TGTGCCAGCAGCTCACGACGGAGCCAAGAGACCCAGTACTTC. The chain couples TRBV7-2 to TRBJ2-5, with D hard to call. Looked up from germline, CDR1 is SGHTA and CDR2 is FQGNSA. Deletions cut 4 bases from V and 1 base from J, with 10 bases between. The CDR3 extends over 14 amino acids.

The chain is built from TRBV6-5 and TRBJ1-2, with 9 bases that match TRBD1. The CDR3 spans 15 residues. From germline, CDR1 is MNHEY and CDR2 SVGAGI. V trimming: 0 bases; J trimming: 4 bases; junction bases outside the gene matches: 3. CDR3 region: CASSYSTGGRYGYTF. Here the CDR3 DNA reads TGTGCCAGCAGTTACTCTACAGGGGGCCGCTATGGCTACACCTTC.

The genes are TRBV19 and TRBJ2-2, with TRBD2 matching over 10 bases. The CDR3 contains 19 residues. The V and J ends lost 3 bases and 5 bases, in that order; junction bases with no gene match: 15. Germline V gene lookup returns CDR1 LNHDA and CDR2 SQIVND (reference sequence). The CDR3 is CASSMAPLAGVGGTGELFF. DNA for the CDR3: TGTGCCAGTAGTATGGCCCCCCTAGCGGGGGTTGGGGGGACCGGGGAGCTGTTTTTT.

This clone showed up just once. This rearrangement joins TRBV7-8 to TRBJ2-7, with 9 bases aligning to TRBD1. From germline, CDR1 is SGHVS and CDR2 FQNEAQ. The CDR3 is made up of 15 amino acids. The junction had 8 bases not matched to a gene; V was cut back by 5 bases and J by 3 bases. The CDR3, as DNA: TGTGCCAGCAGCCTTGGACAGGGGACGGTCTACGAGCAGTACTTC. This sequence encodes CASSLGQGTVYEQYF.

The chain couples TRBV6-1 to TRBJ2-1; 8 nucleotides match TRBD1. V lost 11 bases and J lost 4; bases outside the gene matches: 10. The CDR3 runs to 14 residues. Germline V gene lookup returns CDR1 MNHNS and CDR2 SASEGT. CDR3 sequence: CAAPAGGDYNEQFF. CDR3 DNA: TGTGCCGCCCCGGCAGGGGGCGATTACAATGAGCAGTTCTTC.

The rearrangement joins TRBV5-1 to TRBJ2-2, with 12 bases identical to TRBD2. The CDR3 sequence is 17 residues long. Germline V gives CDR1 SGHRS, CDR2 YFSETQ. The V gene end was trimmed by 2 bases and the J gene end by 0 bases; junction bases not matched to a gene: 2. CDR3 sequence: CASSFGLAGTNTGELFF. DNA for the CDR3: TGCGCCAGCAGCTTTGGACTAGCGGGAACGAACACCGGGGAGCTGTTTTTT.

The gene calls are TRBV7-2 and TRBJ1-1, with TRBD1 matching over 9 bases. Germline values: CDR1 SGHTA, CDR2 FQGNSA. The CDR3 length is 15 residues. Trimming cost V 5 bases and J 0 bases; bases outside gene matches: 4. The CDR3 is CASSPRTGVNTEAFF. The CDR3 DNA sequence: TGTGCCAGCAGCCCCCGGACAGGGGTGAACACTGAAGCTTTCTTT.

In its sample, this clone was seen once. The CDR3 DNA follows: TGTGCCAGCCGGGGGGCCTCCCCCTACAATGAGCAGTTCTTC. This encodes CASRGASPYNEQFF. The chain combines TRBV11-3 with TRBJ2-1; D might be TRBD2 (7 bases). The CDR3 extends over 14 amino acids. From germline, CDR1 is SGHNT and CDR2 YENEEA. V was cut by 8 bases and J by 2 bases, with 13 bases left in between.

This clone was observed a handful of times. The CDR3 region has the DNA TGTGCCAGCAGCCCGAGGGGGCGGGAGGGTAAAGAGACCCAGTACTTC. This translates into CASSPRGREGKETQYF. This chain connects TRBV9 to TRBJ2-5; TRBD2 matches at 9 bases. CDR3 length: 16 residues. Germline-derived CDR1 and CDR2 are SGDLS and YYNGEE. Trimming took 4 bases from V and 3 from J; bases not matched to a gene: 10.

Only one count was recorded for this clone. This chain links TRBV7-2 with TRBJ2-7, with 9 positions matching TRBD2. J was trimmed by 2 bases and V by 1 base; bases with no gene match: 3. The CDR3 contains 15 residues. Germline V gene lookup returns CDR1 SGHTA and CDR2 FQGNSA. The CDR3 region is CASSLEGGGAYEQYF. The CDR3 coding sequence is TGTGCCAGCAGCTTAGAAGGCGGGGGGGCCTACGAGCAGTACTTC. The variable domain in full, with the rest retrieved from reference TRBV7-2 and TRBJ2-7, is GAGVSQSPSNKVTEKGKDVELRCDPISGHTALYWYRQSLGQGLEFLIYFQGNSAPDKSGLPSDRFSAERTGGSVSTLTIQRTQQEDSAVYLCASSLEGGGAYEQYFGPGTRLTVT.

The rearrangement joins TRBV30 to TRBJ2-3; D possibly corresponds to TRBD2 (6 bases). Looked up from germline, CDR1 is GTSNPN and CDR2 is SVGIG (reference sequence). Trimming took 7 bases from V and 5 from J, leaving 25 bases between them. This CDR3 contains 16 residues. The CDR3 DNA follows: TGTGCCTACAATACGGGACTCGTGGGAGCGGGAGATACGCAGTATTTT. The encoded protein is CAYNTGLVGAGDTQYF.

This chain uses TRBV6-6 with TRBJ1-2; D not certain. Trimming stripped 7 bases from V and 1 base from J, with 7 bases between. The CDR3 consists of 12 residues. Germline loops: CDR1 MNHNY, CDR2 SVGAGI (reference sequence). CDR3 coding DNA: TGTGCCAGCATCGGAGGTAACTATGGCTACACCTTC. Its translation: CASIGGNYGYTF.

This clone is a singleton in its sample. V usage is TRBV18 and J usage is TRBJ2-7, with D unresolved. V lost 1 base to trimming and J lost 2 bases, with 12 bases between them. Looked up from germline, CDR1 is KGHSH and CDR2 is LQKENI. The CDR3 has 15 residues. The CDR3 coding sequence is TGTGCCAGCTCACCACGGGCCAGAAGCCCCTACGAGCAGTACTTC. Its protein is CASSPRARSPYEQYF.